The clone carrying this T cell receptor beta chain was counted a few times. What it binds is not known. This entry belongs to a study of radiotherapy plus CTLA-4 blockade in lung cancer. About the study: Objective responses arose in roughly 18% of patients, and under 40% experienced disease control. Study-level results: In blood, TCR clones derived from the tumor expanded after radiotherapy plus ipilimumab. Early blood T cell clone dynamics reportedly forecast response best, with interferon-beta.

Those patients who had chemo-refractory metastatic non-small-cell lung cancer were given focal radiation along with CTLA-4 blockade through ipilimumab. Produced via immunoSEQ multiplex PCR; TCRdb's table is partial and in-frame only. This sample has some 12,000 clones, with roughly four fifths found just once. The TCR sequence derives from a human donor with non-small cell lung cancer that progressed on radiotherapy plus ipilimumab. The source was peripheral blood, collected from a patient treated with radiotherapy plus ipilimumab.

CDR3 sequence: CASSFAGTLQETQYF. The CDR3 DNA reads TGTGCCAGCAGTTTCGCCGGGACACTCCAAGAGACCCAGTACTTC. The chain recombines TRBV27 with TRBJ2-5; perhaps TRBD1 as D (6 bases). The CDR3 is 15 amino acids. Trimming pared 3 bases from V and 1 base from J, leaving 12 bases between. Germline V CDR1 and CDR2: MNHEY, SMNVEV (reference sequence).